Reported below is one T cell receptor (beta chain). The antigen remains undetermined. This record comes from a study of regulatory T cells. General observations from the study: In CD3G-deficient patients, conventional CD4+ T cells were enriched for hydrophobic CDR3 residues at positions 6 and 7.

Amplification used 52 TRBV primers and 13 TRBJ primers. Sequencing was performed with immunoSEQ multiplex PCR; in TCRdb, only in-frame clones are kept and a portion is missing. This table holds 30,000 to 40,000 clones, about 94% found once. Sequencing input: conventional CD4+ T cells sorted from blood. The sequence derives from a child aged 2 to 10 with CD3G deficiency.

The CDR3 sequence: CASSLALGATNEKLFF. The CDR3 DNA reads as TGTGCCAGCAGCTTAGCGCTGGGGGCAACTAATGAAAAACTGTTTTTT. This chain links TRBV7-9 with TRBJ1-4; D might be TRBD1 (5 bases). In germline, CDR1 is SEHNR, CDR2 FQNEAQ (reference sequence). There are 16 residues in the CDR3. The V end lost 0 bases, the J end lost 0 bases, and 8 bases lay between the germline ends.